The entry below gives a single T cell receptor beta chain sequence along with its context. Its antigen is unknown. Use of 60 Vbeta and 13 Jbeta primers characterized the PCR. Authors' data handling: As a later analysis found, there were 78 million or so unique TCR beta chains, of which 8.5 million to 13 million were shared. Repertoires were generated with immunoSEQ multiplex PCR, while TCRdb's copy carries only in-frame clones and drops some. That table is the source of V, J and clone size, and D and trimming were worked out from the DNA. The sample contains tens of thousands of clones, approximately 71% of which appear only once. It was healthy bone marrow donors who served as donors. This sample is drawn from a study of cytomegalovirus exposure and HLA in healthy donors. Points from the study as a whole: Most TCR sequences were rare, but some public TCRs occurred in many donors.

Losses at the gene ends were 0 bases for V and 2 bases for J; bases not matched to a gene: 1. In germline, CDR1 is SGHVS, CDR2 FQNEAQ. This CDR3 is built from 15 residues. The receptor was derived from a man between 60 and 75 years old in good health and CMV-seropositive. This rearrangement joins TRBV7-8 to TRBJ1-3; the match to TRBD1 covers 7 bases. The sample taken for sequencing was PBMCs. CDR3 in DNA: TGTGCCAGCAGCTTAGCCAGGGGGACTGGAAACACCATATATTTT. Translated, it gives CASSLARGTGNTIYF.